The entry below describes one T cell receptor (beta chain). Data came from immunoSEQ multiplex PCR; TCRdb stores just in-frame clones and leaves some out. The sample shows approximately 42,000 clones, roughly four fifths of them seen only once. The V end was cut by 5 bases, the J end by 3 bases, with 16 bases between. Germline-derived CDR1 and CDR2 are SGHAT and FQDESV (reference sequence). The CDR3 runs to 15 residues. These data originate in a study of OX40 agonist ivuxolimab in advanced cancers. Sequencing used CD4+ or CD8+ T cells sorted from blood, obtained in a trial of the OX40 agonist ivuxolimab. V gene TRBV11-1 combines with J gene TRBJ1-1, with D possibly matching TRBD1 (5 bases). The TCR originated in an adult with an advanced solid tumor such as melanoma, head and neck, liver or kidney cancer. The CDR3 sequence is CASSPWGTGDTEAFF. CDR3 bases: TGTGCCAGCAGCCCCTGGGGGACGGGCGACACTGAAGCTTTCTTT.